A single sample gave rise to the 19 T cell receptor beta chains below, sequenced in a study of T cells in Graves' hyperthyroidism and ophthalmopathy. TCR beta CDR3 sequences were amplified from RNA transcripts. TCR CDR3 underwent first-round RT-PCR with the HTBI primer set. Via MiXCR, TCRdb re-called the multiplex PCR reads, giving one row per CDR3 protein. The data show roughly 260,000 distinct CDR3 sequences, just over 14% seen once. The material sequenced was blood. These receptor sequences come from a woman between 40 and 55 years old with Graves' hyperthyroidism that later progressed to Graves' ophthalmopathy.

The sample holds many counts of this clonotype. The chain links TRBV7-8 to TRBJ2-5; TRBD2 matches 12 bases. The germline CDR1 and CDR2 sequences are SGHVS and FQNEAQ. Trimming cost V 5 bases and J 4 bases; bases outside gene matches: 2. CDR3 length: 14 amino acids. The CDR3 loop is CASSPSGRGETQYF. The CDR3 DNA sequence: TGTGCCAGCAGCCCTAGCGGGAGGGGAGAGACCCAGTACTTC.

This clonotype was observed at least ten times. This sequence joins TRBV6-1 and TRBJ2-5; 10 bases are a match to TRBD2. Germline CDR1 and CDR2: MNHNS and SASEGT. The V gene end was trimmed by 10 bases and the J gene end by 2 bases; junction bases not matched to a gene: 7. The CDR3 runs 14 residues. This CDR3 reads CAIRGLAVQETQYF. In DNA, the CDR3 is TGTGCCATCCGTGGACTAGCGGTTCAAGAGACCCAGTACTTC.

At least ten counts were recorded for this clonotype. The chain uses TRBV11-2 and TRBJ2-3, with 13 positions matching TRBD2. Germline CDR1 is SGHAT and CDR2 is FQNNGV. The CDR3 covers 16 residues. The J segment lost 2 bases and the V segment lost 5 bases, leaving 4 bases of the junction unmatched. CDR3 in amino acids: CASSIGLAGVTDTQYF. The CDR3 DNA reads as TGTGCCAGCAGCATCGGACTAGCGGGAGTCACAGATACGCAGTATTTT.

Turning to this clonotype: Since the CDR3 does not end with the conserved phenylalanine or tryptophan, this likely comes from a read error. The chain is built from TRBV28 and TRBJ2-2; D is uncertain. Germline V gene lookup returns CDR1 MDHEN and CDR2 SYDVKM. The CDR3 spans 12 residues. Trimming removed 3 bases from V and 2 bases from J, with 1 base in between. CDR3 in amino acids: CASSFNTGELFL. The CDR3 nucleotides are TGTGCCAGCAGTTTCAACACCGGGGAGCTGTTTCTT.

This clonotype was detected a few times. The chain has TRBV6-1 and TRBJ2-1; 10 bases map to TRBD1. The germline CDR1 and CDR2 sequences are MNHNS and SASEGT. The CDR3 is made up of 16 amino acids. With 7 bases clipped from V and 7 bases from J, the junction kept 13 bases outside the gene matches. Here the CDR3 reads CASTGEPGQGSNEQFF. CDR3 DNA sequence: TGTGCCAGCACCGGGGAACCGGGACAGGGGTCGAATGAGCAGTTCTTC.

This clonotype was seen at least ten times. V is TRBV28 and J is TRBJ2-5; TRBD2 agrees at 10 bases. CDR3 length: 16 amino acids. Germline V gene data show CDR1 as MDHEN and CDR2 as SYDVKM. After removal of 6 bases from V and 5 bases from J, the junction contained 12 bases not matched to a gene. The CDR3 coding sequence is TGTGCCAGCAGCCCCTTCAAGCGGGGGGGAGGGGAGACCCAGTACTTC. It encodes CASSPFKRGGGETQYF.

This clonotype occurred once. The chain couples TRBV20-1 to TRBJ2-5; D gene unclear. The V end was cut by 0 bases, the J end by 6 bases, with 11 bases between. Germline V gives CDR1 DFQATT, CDR2 SNEGSKA (reference sequence). The CDR3 covers 13 residues. The CDR3 DNA follows: TGCAGTGCTAGAGATTCAGAGCGACAGACCCAGTACTTC. Translating gives CSARDSERQTQYF.

This clonotype was seen many times. This sequence joins TRBV3-1 and TRBJ2-1, with D uncertain. Trimming took 1 base from V and 0 from J, leaving 10 bases between them. Per germline, CDR1 LGHDT and CDR2 YNNKEL (reference sequence). This CDR3 has 16 amino acids. The CDR3 loop is CASSQGSPSSYNEQFF. CDR3 coding DNA: TGTGCCAGCAGCCAAGGGTCGCCGAGCTCCTACAATGAGCAGTTCTTC.

This rearrangement joins TRBV20-1 to TRBJ2-1; D possibly uses TRBD1 or TRBD2 (5 bases each). CDR1 and CDR2 (germline): DFQATT, SNEGSKA (reference sequence). This CDR3 is 12 amino acids long. V was clipped by 2 bases and J by 8 bases, with 10 bases between them. DNA for the CDR3: TGCAGTGCTAGATCTCAGGGAGATGAGCAGTTCTTC. Translated, it gives CSARSQGDEQFF.

A word on this clonotype: This may come from a read error, since a much larger clone is one base off. The V and J genes are TRBV5-1 and TRBJ1-6; 8 bases match TRBD1. This CDR3 has 16 amino acids. The germline CDR1 and CDR2 sequences are SGHRS and YFSETQ. In DNA, the CDR3 is TGCGCCAGCAGCTTGGAGGGACAGGCGTTTAATTCACCCCTCTACTTT. It yields the protein CASSLEGQAFNSPLYF.

The table lists this clonotype with many counts. The CDR3 DNA reads as TGTGCCAGCAATCCAGGGGGCTATGAGACCCAGTACTTC. Protein: CASNPGGYETQYF. This chain links TRBV6-1 with TRBJ2-5; 8 positions agree with TRBD1. With V trimmed by 7 bases and J by 5 bases, 6 bases remained unmatched. The length of the CDR3 is 13 residues. The V gene's germline CDR1 is MNHNS and CDR2 SASEGT.

This clonotype was seen at least ten times. The chain recombines TRBV19 with TRBJ2-3; no definite D call. The CDR3 covers 13 residues. Looked up from germline, CDR1 is LNHDA and CDR2 is SQIVND (reference sequence). V was shortened by 4 bases and J by 2 bases, with 7 bases between the two germline ends. The CDR3 spells CASSKFFTDTQYF. CDR3 DNA: TGTGCCAGTAGTAAGTTCTTCACAGATACGCAGTATTTT.

This clonotype was counted many times. The chain employs TRBV6-5 and TRBJ2-5, with 8 bases aligning to TRBD2. V lost 5 bases to trimming and J lost 4 bases; unmatched junction nucleotides: 6. The CDR3 sequence is 14 residues long. Germline V CDR1 and CDR2: MNHEY, SVGAGI. The CDR3 DNA reads TGTGCCAGCAGTAGCGGGAGAGTGCGAGAGACCCAGTACTTC. This codes for CASSSGRVRETQYF.

This chain uses TRBV20-1 with TRBJ1-5, with TRBD1 as a possible D gene (5 bases). The CDR3 is 15 residues long. Germline V gene lookup returns CDR1 DFQATT and CDR2 SNEGSKA (reference sequence). V lost 3 bases to trimming and J lost 7 bases, with 19 bases between them. The CDR3 loop is CSARPPGVPGQPQHF. For the CDR3, the DNA is TGCAGTGCTAGGCCTCCGGGGGTCCCCGGGCAGCCCCAGCATTTT.

This clonotype was detected ten times or more. The chain has TRBV27 and TRBJ2-2; D might be TRBD1 (6 bases). There are 17 residues in the CDR3. Germline V gene lookup returns CDR1 MNHEY and CDR2 SMNVEV (reference sequence). Trimming left V 6 bases short and J 2 bases short, with 19 bases between. The CDR3 DNA is TGTGCCAGCAGCCCCGATCCGGGACAAATTAACACCGGGGAGCTGTTTTTT. It translates to CASSPDPGQINTGELFF.

This chain uses TRBV28 with TRBJ2-1, with TRBD2 matching 15 bases. In germline, CDR1 is MDHEN, CDR2 SYDVKM. The CDR3 sequence is 19 residues long. J lost 0 bases, V lost 3 bases, and 6 bases had no gene match. CDR3 loop: CASSFPGLAGGRSYNEQFF. CDR3 coding DNA: TGTGCCAGCAGTTTCCCGGGACTAGCGGGAGGCCGCTCCTACAATGAGCAGTTCTTC.

This clonotype occurred a few times. The chain combines TRBV5-6 with TRBJ2-1, with 12 nucleotides matching TRBD2. CDR3 length: 17 amino acids. The germline CDR1 and CDR2 sequences are SGHDT and YYEEEE. Losses at the gene ends were 0 bases for V and 6 bases for J; bases not matched to a gene: 7. The CDR3 DNA reads as TGTGCCAGCAGCTTGGGGCCCGGACTAGCGGGATCCAATGAGCAGTTCTTC. Translating gives CASSLGPGLAGSNEQFF.

In this sample, this clonotype turned up many times. This chain links TRBV27 with TRBJ2-3; 9 positions match TRBD2. Per germline, CDR1 MNHEY and CDR2 SMNVEV (reference sequence). Losses at the gene ends were 3 bases for V and 4 bases for J; bases not matched to a gene: 14. This CDR3 is built from 18 residues. The CDR3 region is CASSLVVAGVLLSDTQYF. The DNA of the CDR3 is TGTGCCAGCAGTTTGGTGGTAGCGGGAGTTCTTTTATCAGATACGCAGTATTTT.

V gene TRBV2 combines with J gene TRBJ1-6, with TRBD1 matching over 10 bases. V dropped 8 bases and J dropped 0; count of bases not matched to a gene: 10. CDR1 SNHLY and CDR2 FYNNEI come from the germline V gene. This CDR3 region has 18 residues. CDR3: CASVRWGQGSSYNSPLHF. CDR3 nucleotide sequence: TGTGCCAGCGTGCGCTGGGGACAGGGGAGCTCCTATAATTCACCCCTCCACTTT. The full variable domain, in which reference TRBV2 and TRBJ1-6 provide the parts outside the CDR3, is EPEVTQTPSHQVTQMGQEVILRCVPISNHLYFYWYRQILGQKVEFLVSFYNNEISEKSEIFDDQFSVERPDGSNFTLKIRSTKLEDSAMYFCASVRWGQGSSYNSPLHFGNGTRLTVT.